Following are 18 T cell receptor beta chains from one sample sequenced in a study of T cells after yellow fever vaccination. MiXCR, applied by TCRdb to the 5' RACE reads, yields one record per CDR3 protein. Of 75,000 to 100,000 distinct CDR3 sequences in the sample, approximately 8.4% are singletons; the top ten hold roughly 17%. This material consisted of CD8+ T cells not binding an NS4B(214-222) dextramer, sorted from PBMCs, taken around 16 days after the first yellow fever vaccination. The receptors stem from a man younger than 30 who received the YFV17D yellow fever vaccine.

V and J are TRBV12-3 or TRBV12-4 and TRBJ2-1; 8 nucleotides match TRBD1. V trimming: 2 bases; J trimming: 9 bases; junction bases outside the gene matches: 9. The CDR3 sequence is 15 residues long. DNA for the CDR3: TGTGCCAGCAGTTTATTGCAGGGGGCTGGGGGTGAGCAGTTCTTC. The encoded protein is CASSLLQGAGGEQFF.

The chain recombines TRBV7-6 with TRBJ2-1, with TRBD1 as a possible D gene (6 bases). Trimming shortened V by 1 base and J by 1 base, and 14 bases separated the two germline ends. CDR1 is SGHVS and CDR2 is FNYEAQ in the germline V gene. The CDR3 runs 17 residues. The CDR3 DNA sequence: TGTGCCAGCAGCTTAGTAGGGCAGGGGAAGTCCTACAATGAGCAGTTCTTC. Translation: CASSLVGQGKSYNEQFF.

This clonotype has more than one count but fewer than ten. The genes are TRBV11-2 and TRBJ2-1, with D maybe TRBD1 (5 bases). V lost 2 bases and J 13 bases, leaving 18 bases between the germline ends. The germline V gene encodes CDR1 SGHAT and CDR2 FQNNGV. The CDR3 runs to 14 residues. The CDR3 reads CASSLMVGPDIQFF. CDR3 in DNA: TGTGCCAGCAGCTTAATGGTGGGCCCGGACATTCAGTTCTTC.

This sequence joins TRBV19 and TRBJ2-2, with 8 bases aligning to TRBD1. Trimming removed 7 bases from V and 7 bases from J; junction bases left unmatched: 8. The CDR3 contains 14 residues. Germline V lookup: CDR1 LNHDA, CDR2 SQIVND (reference sequence). CDR3 nucleotide sequence: TGTGCCAGTACCCGACAGGGGTATGGCGGGGAGCTGTTTTTT. This translates into CASTRQGYGGELFF.

This clonotype was picked up a small number of times. V and J are TRBV5-1 and TRBJ2-7; 7 nucleotides match TRBD1. In germline, CDR1 is SGHRS, CDR2 YFSETQ. This CDR3 region has 14 residues. J was trimmed by 3 bases and V by 1 base; bases with no gene match: 4. The CDR3 DNA is TGCGCCAGCAGCTTGATTGACAGGGACTACGAGCAGTACTTC. Translation gives CASSLIDRDYEQYF. The whole variable domain, remainder taken from reference TRBV5-1 and TRBJ2-7, is KAGVTQTPRYLIKTRGQQVTLSCSPISGHRSVSWYQQTPGQGLQFLFEYFSETQRNKGNFPGRFSGRQFSNSRSEMNVSTLELGDSALYLCASSLIDRDYEQYFGPGTRLTVT.

In DNA, the CDR3 is TGTGCCAGCAGCGAGAGGGGACACGAGGGGCTTAGCTCTGGGGCCAACGTCCTGACTTTC. Protein product: CASSERGHEGLSSGANVLTF. The chain uses TRBV9 and TRBJ2-6; TRBD1 is a possible D gene (6 bases). The CDR3 extends over 20 amino acids. V was trimmed by 3 bases and J by 0 bases, leaving 22 bases between them. CDR1 is SGDLS, CDR2 YYNGEE, per germline.

This chain uses TRBV19 with TRBJ1-5; D may be TRBD1 (5 bases). V lost 3 bases, J lost 7 bases, and 13 bases lay in between. CDR3 length: 14 residues. Germline V gives CDR1 LNHDA, CDR2 SQIVND (reference sequence). The CDR3 DNA sequence: TGTGCCAGTAGTATTGGCAGGGTCGGACAGCCCCAGCATTTT. It yields the protein CASSIGRVGQPQHF.

The table lists this clonotype with many counts. The CDR3 DNA follows: TGTGCCACCAGCAGAGAGTACGGGGGGGCCTACGAGCAGTACTTC. Translating gives CATSREYGGAYEQYF. V usage is TRBV15 and J usage is TRBJ2-7, with TRBD2 identical over 8 bases. J gave up 2 bases and V 0 bases, and 3 bases lay outside the gene matches. The germline gives CDR1 LNHNV, CDR2 YYDKDF (reference sequence). The CDR3 runs 15 residues.

This clonotype was observed many times. V gene TRBV12-3 or TRBV12-4 combines with J gene TRBJ1-2; 9 bases line up with TRBD1. The CDR3 has 15 amino acids. The J segment lost 7 bases and the V segment lost 4 bases, leaving 10 bases of the junction unmatched. The CDR3 loop is CASSSSGTGTGGYTF. In DNA form, the CDR3 reads TGTGCCAGCAGTTCATCCGGGACAGGGACTGGTGGCTACACCTTC.

V and J are TRBV19 and TRBJ1-5; no definite D call. Germline V gene data show CDR1 as LNHDA and CDR2 as SQIVND (reference sequence). V gave up 5 bases and J gave up 1 base, with 15 bases separating them. This CDR3 spans 16 amino acids. CDR3 nucleotide sequence: TGTGCCAGTAGTTCCCAGAGGTTAAGAAGCAATCAGCCCCAGCATTTT. Translated, it gives CASSSQRLRSNQPQHF.

This clonotype has just a few counts. V is TRBV27 and J is TRBJ1-2; D possibly corresponds to TRBD1 (6 bases). The CDR3 consists of 15 residues. The germline CDR1 and CDR2 sequences are MNHEY and SMNVEV (reference sequence). V gave up 6 bases and J gave up 0 bases, with 14 bases separating them. The CDR3 coding sequence is TGTGCCAGCAGAGACCAGGGGCAGGCTAACTATGGCTACACCTTC. Translating it yields CASRDQGQANYGYTF.

This clonotype was detected a few times. The rearrangement uses TRBV29-1 and TRBJ1-1; a possible D gene is TRBD1 (5 bases). CDR1 is SQVTM, CDR2 ANQGSEA, per germline. The V gene lost 3 bases and the J gene lost 6 bases, with 11 bases spanning the gap. The CDR3 sequence is 12 residues long. CDR3 in amino acids: CSVEAGVAEAFF. CDR3 DNA sequence: TGCAGCGTTGAGGCGGGGGTCGCTGAAGCTTTCTTT. The variable domain in full, completed from reference TRBV29-1 and TRBJ1-1, reads SAVISQKPSRDICQRGTSLTIQCQVDSQVTMMFWYRQQPGQSLTLIATANQGSEATYESGFVIDKFPISRPNLTFSTLTVSNMSPEDSSIYLCSVEAGVAEAFFGQGTRLTVV.

This clonotype was detected many times. The rearrangement links TRBV4-2 to TRBJ1-1; D is possibly TRBD1 (5 bases). Germline CDR1 LGHNA, CDR2 YNFKEQ. This CDR3 contains 15 residues. Trimming left V 4 bases short and J 1 base short, with 13 bases between. In nucleotides, the CDR3 is TGTGCCAGCAGCCCCATTTCTGGGGCGAACACTGAAGCTTTCTTT. It yields the protein CASSPISGANTEAFF.

The sample holds a few counts of this clonotype. The chain carries TRBV6-1 and TRBJ1-2, with 8 nucleotides matching TRBD1. Per the germline V gene, CDR1 is MNHNS and CDR2 is SASEGT. The junction had 13 bases not matched to a gene; V was cut back by 6 bases and J by 4 bases. CDR3 length: 16 amino acids. CDR3 DNA sequence: TGTGCCAGCAGGCTTCCAGGGGGCTTCGATATCTATGGCTACACCTTC. Translated: CASRLPGGFDIYGYTF.

This clonotype was counted at least ten times. The CDR3 bases are TGCGCCAGCAGCCAAAAGGACAGGGAGGTCGGCTATGGCTACACCTTC. It is translated as CASSQKDREVGYGYTF. This chain connects TRBV5-1 to TRBJ1-2; the match to TRBD1 covers 8 bases. The V gene's germline CDR1 is SGHRS and CDR2 YFSETQ. The V segment lost 4 bases and the J segment 4 bases; nucleotides outside the gene matches: 12. The CDR3 runs to 16 residues.

This clonotype was counted a few times. The chain carries TRBV6-5 and TRBJ2-7; D is ambiguous. CDR3 length: 12 residues. CDR1 and CDR2 (germline): MNHEY, SVGAGI. V lost 2 bases and J 10 bases, leaving 12 bases between the germline ends. The CDR3 DNA is TGTGCCAGCAGTTACGGGGTGGGGATACAGTACTTC. It encodes CASSYGVGIQYF.

This clonotype appeared a few times. Compared with germline, one end of the junction differs, possibly owing to a read error. V and J are TRBV20-1 and TRBJ2-7, with D possibly being TRBD1 (5 bases). The CDR3 is made up of 12 amino acids. Per the germline V gene, CDR1 is DFQATT and CDR2 is SNEGSKA (reference sequence). CDR3: CSARDYSQVSNF. The CDR3 bases are TGCAGTGCTAGAGATTATTCACAGGTTTCGAACTTC.

This clonotype was seen only a few times. This rearrangement joins TRBV7-8 to TRBJ2-7, with D maybe TRBD1 (7 bases). V was shortened by 6 bases and J by 0 bases, with 15 bases between the two germline ends. Looked up from germline, CDR1 is SGHVS and CDR2 is FQNEAQ. This CDR3 spans 15 amino acids. For the CDR3, the DNA is TGTGCCAGCAGTCCCCCAGGGGGGAGCTCCTACGAGCAGTACTTC. It encodes CASSPPGGSSYEQYF.